This T cell receptor beta chain was identified in a study of T cells in Graves' hyperthyroidism and ophthalmopathy. Study outcomes and limitations: Among thyroid clonotypes expanded above 0.001, most also appeared in blood.

The germline CDR1 and CDR2 sequences are SGHVS and FQNEAQ. There are 16 residues in the CDR3. In patients aged 18 to 65, hyperthyroidism was newly diagnosed, with duration under 2 months. Extraction of PBMCs used 9 to 10 ml of fresh peripheral blood. Amplified TCR beta CDR3 regions derived from RNA transcripts. With the HTBI primer set, the TCR CDR3 went through a first round of RT-PCR. TCRdb called the multiplex PCR reads again in MiXCR, with one record for every CDR3 protein. The sample lists 600,000 to 800,000 distinct CDR3 sequences, roughly 32% occurring once. As to this clonotype: Antigen unknown. The junction shows a germline mismatch at one end, possibly a read error.

The sample consisted of blood. The genes are TRBV7-8 and TRBJ1-1, with 8 bases identical to TRBD1. The TCR sequence derives from a woman in her thirties or forties with Graves' hyperthyroidism. CDR3 sequence reads: CAGSHDTGGVNTEAFF. The CDR3, as DNA: TGTGCCGGCAGCCACGATACAGGGGGTGTGAACACTGAAGCTTTCTTT.